This T cell receptor (beta chain) is from a study of Ad26.COV2.S vaccination and SARS-CoV-2 variants. The protocol was immunoSEQ multiplex PCR, while the TCRdb copy is restricted to in-frame clones and leaves out a portion. This table has around 350,000 clones, 90% to 95% appearing once. CDR1 and CDR2 (germline): MDHEN, SYDVKM. V trimming: 4 bases; J trimming: 10 bases; junction bases outside the gene matches: 8. The length of the CDR3 is 15 residues. The sequencing used peripheral blood, collected after recovery from COVID-19. V is TRBV28 and J is TRBJ2-1, with TRBD2 matching 12 bases. The sequence was collected from a human donor who had recovered from COVID-19. The CDR3 protein is CASSSPSGGAWEQFF. CDR3 nucleotides: TGTGCCAGCAGTTCCCCTAGCGGGGGGGCCTGGGAGCAGTTCTTC. Full variable domain (rest looked up from reference TRBV28 and TRBJ2-1): DVKVTQSSRYLVKRTGEKVFLECVQDMDHENMFWYRQDPGLGLRLIYFSYDVKMKEKGDIPEGYSVSREKKERFSLILESASTNQTSMYLCASSSPSGGAWEQFFGPGTRLTVL.